A selection of T cell receptor beta chains follows, all from one sample in a study of blood T cell repertoires in COVID-19. Repertoires were generated with immunoSEQ multiplex PCR, while TCRdb's copy carries only in-frame clones and drops some. The sample has under 250,000 clones, about four fifths seen once. The sequencing input was PBMCs or T cells enriched from blood (not recorded which). The source of these receptors is a woman aged 45-65 years who had been exposed to COVID-19. Each CDR3 is given with its conserved first and last residue. The D gene is left open where the match is weak. Clone sizes are given selectively: once, few, many, or a class where the clone is expanded.

CDR3nt: TGCGCCAGCAGACCCGGGACAGGGGCTACTGAAGCTTTCTTT; CDR3aa: CASRPGTGATEAFF; v_gene: TRBV10-2; j_gene: TRBJ1-1; d_gene: TRBD1; abundance: NA
CDR3nt: TGTGCCAGCAGCTCCGAGGGACAGGGGTGGGAGCCCCAGCATTTT; CDR3aa: CASSSEGQGWEPQHF; v_gene: TRBV7-2; j_gene: TRBJ1-5; d_gene: TRBD1; abundance: NA
CDR3nt: TGTGCCAGCAGCTTAACGACAGGGAATGGCTACACCTTC; CDR3aa: CASSLTTGNGYTF; v_gene: TRBV5-5; j_gene: TRBJ1-2; d_gene: TRBD1; abundance: NA
CDR3nt: TGTGCCAGCAGGGGCTTACAAGAGACCCAGTACTTC; CDR3aa: CASRGLQETQYF; v_gene: TRBV12-3/TRBV12-4; j_gene: TRBJ2-5; d_gene: NA; abundance: once
CDR3nt: TGTGCCAGCAGTTCAGAAAACACCGGGGAGCTGTTTTTT; CDR3aa: CASSSENTGELFF; v_gene: TRBV27; j_gene: TRBJ2-2; d_gene: NA; abundance: once
CDR3nt: TGCGCCAGCAGCCTTGGGGACAGAACGAACACTGAAGCTTTCTTT; CDR3aa: CASSLGDRTNTEAFF; v_gene: TRBV4-3; j_gene: TRBJ1-1; d_gene: TRBD1; abundance: NA
CDR3nt: TGTGCCAGCAGCCAATTCCAGGGGCAGCCCCAGCATTTT; CDR3aa: CASSQFQGQPQHF; v_gene: TRBV7-9; j_gene: TRBJ1-5; d_gene: NA; abundance: NA
CDR3nt: TGTGCCAGCAGTACGTACAGGGGGCCTGAAGCTTTCTTT; CDR3aa: CASSTYRGPEAFF; v_gene: TRBV7-2; j_gene: TRBJ1-1; d_gene: TRBD1; abundance: NA
CDR3nt: TGTGCCAGCAGTCCGGGGACAAAGAACACTGAAGCTTTCTTT; CDR3aa: CASSPGTKNTEAFF; v_gene: TRBV27; j_gene: TRBJ1-1; d_gene: NA; abundance: NA
CDR3nt: TGTGCCAGTTACGGGTTCAATGAAAAACTGTTTTTT; CDR3aa: CASYGFNEKLFF; v_gene: TRBV19; j_gene: TRBJ1-4; d_gene: NA; abundance: NA
CDR3nt: TGTGCCAGCAGTTTATCGGGGCAGGGGGGAAGAGAGACCCAGTACTTC; CDR3aa: CASSLSGQGGRETQYF; v_gene: TRBV28; j_gene: TRBJ2-5; d_gene: NA; abundance: NA
CDR3nt: TGTGCCAGCAGCGTAGATGGAGGTAGGACTGAAGCTTTCTTT; CDR3aa: CASSVDGGRTEAFF; v_gene: TRBV9; j_gene: TRBJ1-1; d_gene: NA; abundance: NA
CDR3nt: TGTGCCAGCTCACCCCTTGTCCCAGGGAACTATGGCTACACCTTC; CDR3aa: CASSPLVPGNYGYTF; v_gene: TRBV18; j_gene: TRBJ1-2; d_gene: NA; abundance: NA
CDR3nt: TGTGCCAGCAGCCAGACGCGGGCCGGAACAGATACGCAGTATTTT; CDR3aa: CASSQTRAGTDTQYF; v_gene: TRBV14; j_gene: TRBJ2-3; d_gene: NA; abundance: NA
CDR3nt: TGTGCCAGCGGCCTCAGGGGGGAGAGCTATGGCTACACCTTC; CDR3aa: CASGLRGESYGYTF; v_gene: TRBV27; j_gene: TRBJ1-2; d_gene: TRBD1; abundance: NA
CDR3nt: TGTGCCAGCAGCTTGGCCGGCAGGACTAACTATGGCTACACCTTC; CDR3aa: CASSLAGRTNYGYTF; v_gene: TRBV5-6; j_gene: TRBJ1-2; d_gene: NA; abundance: NA
CDR3nt: TGCAGTGCTAGGCAGGCAGAAGCTTTCTTT; CDR3aa: CSARQAEAFF; v_gene: TRBV20-1; j_gene: TRBJ1-1; d_gene: NA; abundance: NA
CDR3nt: TGTGCCAGCAGAACGAGCAGCGGGAGCTCCTACAATGAGCAGTTCTTC; CDR3aa: CASRTSSGSSYNEQFF; v_gene: TRBV27; j_gene: TRBJ2-1; d_gene: TRBD2; abundance: NA